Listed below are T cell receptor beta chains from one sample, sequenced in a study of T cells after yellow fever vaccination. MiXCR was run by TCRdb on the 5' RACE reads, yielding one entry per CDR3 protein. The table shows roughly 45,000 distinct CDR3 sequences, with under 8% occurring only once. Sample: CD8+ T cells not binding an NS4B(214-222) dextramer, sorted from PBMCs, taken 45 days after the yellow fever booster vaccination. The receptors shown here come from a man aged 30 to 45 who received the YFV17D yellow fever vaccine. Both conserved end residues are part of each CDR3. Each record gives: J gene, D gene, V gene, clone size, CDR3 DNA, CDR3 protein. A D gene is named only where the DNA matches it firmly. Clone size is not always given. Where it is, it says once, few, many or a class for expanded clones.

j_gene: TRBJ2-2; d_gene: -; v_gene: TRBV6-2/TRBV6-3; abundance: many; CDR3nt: TGTGCCAGCAGATCCCTCCTAGGAGGGGTAGTCGGTACCGGGGAGCTGTTTTTT; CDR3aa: CASRSLLGGVVGTGELFF
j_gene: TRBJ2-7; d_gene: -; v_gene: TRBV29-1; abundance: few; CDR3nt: TGCAGCGTTGAAGATTCGGGTCGCGGAAGTTACGAGCAGTACTTC; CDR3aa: CSVEDSGRGSYEQYF
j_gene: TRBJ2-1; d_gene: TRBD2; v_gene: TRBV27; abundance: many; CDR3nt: TGTGCCAGCAGTTTAGGGGAGGGCGTTGAGCAGTTCTTC; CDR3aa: CASSLGEGVEQFF
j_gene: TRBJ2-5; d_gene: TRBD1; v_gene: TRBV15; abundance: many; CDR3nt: TGTGCCACCAGCAGAGAACGGACAGGGGGAGGAGAGACCCAGTACTTC; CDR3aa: CATSRERTGGGETQYF
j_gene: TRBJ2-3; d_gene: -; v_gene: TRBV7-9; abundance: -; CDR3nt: TGTGCCAGCAGCTGGGCGATTGGGGCCCGGAATACGCAGTATTTT; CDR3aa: CASSWAIGARNTQYF
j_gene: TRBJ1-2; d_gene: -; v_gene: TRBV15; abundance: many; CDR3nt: TGTGCCACCAGCAGCGAGACAGTCTATGGCTACACCTTC; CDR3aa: CATSSETVYGYTF
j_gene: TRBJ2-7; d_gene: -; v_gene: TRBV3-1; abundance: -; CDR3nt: TGTGCCAGCAGTCCAGGGTTGAGCTCCTACGAGCAGTACTTC; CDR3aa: CASSPGLSSYEQYF
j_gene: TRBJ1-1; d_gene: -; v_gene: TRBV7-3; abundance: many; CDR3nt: TGTGCCAGCAGCCACGACATGAACACTGAAGCTTTCTTT; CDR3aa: CASSHDMNTEAFF
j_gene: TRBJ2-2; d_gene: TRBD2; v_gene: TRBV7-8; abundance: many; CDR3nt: TGTGCCAGCAGCTTGCTAGCGGGGGACACCGGGGAGCTGTTTTTT; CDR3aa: CASSLLAGDTGELFF
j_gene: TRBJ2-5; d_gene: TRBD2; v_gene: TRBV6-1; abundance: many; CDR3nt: TGTGCCAGCACTGGACTAGCGGGCCTTTCCCAAGAGACCCAGTACTTC; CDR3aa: CASTGLAGLSQETQYF
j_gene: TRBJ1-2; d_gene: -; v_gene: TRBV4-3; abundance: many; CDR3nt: TGCGCCAGCAGCCAGACGACAGCCCTACATAACTATGGCTACACCTTC; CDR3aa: CASSQTTALHNYGYTF
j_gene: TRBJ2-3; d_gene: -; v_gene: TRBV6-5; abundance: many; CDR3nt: TGTGCCAGCAGTTACTCGGCTAGCACAGATACGCAGTATTTT; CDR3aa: CASSYSASTDTQYF
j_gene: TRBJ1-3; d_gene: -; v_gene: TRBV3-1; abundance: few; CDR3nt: TGTGCCAGCAGCCACACAGGACCCTCTGGAAACACCATATATTTT; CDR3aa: CASSHTGPSGNTIYF
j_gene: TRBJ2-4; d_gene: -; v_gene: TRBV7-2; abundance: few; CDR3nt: TGTGCCAGCAGCTTAGACGGCAGCAAAAACATTCAGTACTTC; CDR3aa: CASSLDGSKNIQYF
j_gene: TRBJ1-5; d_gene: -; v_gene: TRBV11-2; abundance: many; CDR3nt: TGTGCCAGCAGCTTAGCGGGCAGTAGTCAGCCCCAGCATTTT; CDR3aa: CASSLAGSSQPQHF
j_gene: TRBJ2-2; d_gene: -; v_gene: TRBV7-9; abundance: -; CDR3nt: TGTGCCAGCAGCCCACCCCACCGGACCCCCGGGGAGCTGTTTTTT; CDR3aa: CASSPPHRTPGELFF
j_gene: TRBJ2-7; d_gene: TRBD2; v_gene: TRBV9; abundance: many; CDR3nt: TGTGCCAGCAGCGCGACACTAGCGGGAGTTCGCGAGCAGTACTTC; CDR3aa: CASSATLAGVREQYF
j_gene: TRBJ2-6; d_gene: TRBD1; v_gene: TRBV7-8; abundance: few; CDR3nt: TGTGCCAGCTACAGGGGTGGGGCCAACGTCCTGACTTTC; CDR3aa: CASYRGGANVLTF
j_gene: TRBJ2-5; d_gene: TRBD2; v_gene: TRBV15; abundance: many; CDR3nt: TGTGCCACCAGCAGAGATAGAGGGGGACTAGCGGGAGGCGCCCAGTACTTC; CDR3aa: CATSRDRGGLAGGAQYF
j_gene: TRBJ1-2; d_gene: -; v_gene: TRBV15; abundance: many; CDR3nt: TGTGCCACCAGCAGAATGTGGTATAGGTGGGCCTATGGCTACACCTTC; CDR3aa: CATSRMWYRWAYGYTF
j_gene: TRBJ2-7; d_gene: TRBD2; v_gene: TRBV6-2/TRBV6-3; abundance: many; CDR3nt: TGTGCCAGCGACGGACTAGCGGAGGGCCCCTACGAGCAGTACTTC; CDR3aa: CASDGLAEGPYEQYF
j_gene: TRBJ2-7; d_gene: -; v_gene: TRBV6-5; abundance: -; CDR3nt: TGTGCCAGCAGTTACTCGTCAGTAAGCTCCTACGAGCAGTACTTC; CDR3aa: CASSYSSVSSYEQYF
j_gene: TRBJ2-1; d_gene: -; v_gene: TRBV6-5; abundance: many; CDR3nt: TGTGCCAGCAGTTATCTTACAGGGGGAGGGCTCTACAATGAGCAGTTCTTC; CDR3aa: CASSYLTGGGLYNEQFF
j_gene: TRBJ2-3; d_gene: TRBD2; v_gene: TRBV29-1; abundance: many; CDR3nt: TGCAGCGCCGGCGGGCTAGCGGGAGCAGATACGCAGTATTTT; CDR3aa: CSAGGLAGADTQYF
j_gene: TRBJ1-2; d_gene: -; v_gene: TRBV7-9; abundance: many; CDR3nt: TGTGCCAGCAGCGACGCAACTCGGGGTAACTATGGCTACACCTTC; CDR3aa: CASSDATRGNYGYTF
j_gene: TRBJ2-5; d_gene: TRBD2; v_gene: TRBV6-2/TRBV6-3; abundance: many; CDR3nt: TGTGCCAGCAGCCACAGCGGGAGGGAAGAGACCCAGTACTTC; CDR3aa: CASSHSGREETQYF
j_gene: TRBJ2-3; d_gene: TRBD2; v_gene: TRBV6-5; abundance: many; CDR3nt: TGTGCCAGCAGACCCTCGGGACTATCTACAGATACGCAGTATTTT; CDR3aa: CASRPSGLSTDTQYF
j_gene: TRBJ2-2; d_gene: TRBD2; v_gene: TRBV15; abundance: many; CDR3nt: TGTGCCACCACTGCTAGCGGGATCCCGGGGACCGGGGAGCTGTTTTTT; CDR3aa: CATTASGIPGTGELFF
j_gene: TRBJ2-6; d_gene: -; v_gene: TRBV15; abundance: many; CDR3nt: TGTGCCACCAGCAACCGAATAGTAGGGACACAGGATGACTCTGGGGCCAACGTCCTGACTTTC; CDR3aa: CATSNRIVGTQDDSGANVLTF
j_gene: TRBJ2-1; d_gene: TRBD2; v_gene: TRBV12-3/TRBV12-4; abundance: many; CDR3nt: TGTGCCAGCAGGATAGCGGGAGGAGAGCAGTTCTTC; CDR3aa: CASRIAGGEQFF
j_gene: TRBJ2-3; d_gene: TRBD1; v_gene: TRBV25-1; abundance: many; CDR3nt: TGTGCCAGCAGTGGGCCCCGGGACAGCTACACAGATACGCAGTATTTT; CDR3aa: CASSGPRDSYTDTQYF
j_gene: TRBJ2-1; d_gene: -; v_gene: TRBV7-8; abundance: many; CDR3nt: TGTGCCAGCAGCTTAGTGGCGGCCGCCGGCAATGAGCAGTTCTTC; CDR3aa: CASSLVAAAGNEQFF
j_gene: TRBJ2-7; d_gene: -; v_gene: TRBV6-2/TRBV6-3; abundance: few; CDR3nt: TGTGCCAGCAGTACCGCCTGGGAGCAGTACTTC; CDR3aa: CASSTAWEQYF
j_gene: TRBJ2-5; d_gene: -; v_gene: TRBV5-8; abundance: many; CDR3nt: TGTGCCAGCTTTTACGCTCGAGAGACCCAGTACTTC; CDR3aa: CASFYARETQYF
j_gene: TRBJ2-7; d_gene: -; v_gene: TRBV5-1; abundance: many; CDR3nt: TGCGCCAGTCCGAACGTCTTTCAAGGGCACGAGCAGTACTTC; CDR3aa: CASPNVFQGHEQYF
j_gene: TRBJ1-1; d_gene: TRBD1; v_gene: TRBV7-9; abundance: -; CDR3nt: TGTGCCAGCAGCCTCCCGACAGGGAGGAGCACTGAAGCTTTCTTT; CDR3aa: CASSLPTGRSTEAFF
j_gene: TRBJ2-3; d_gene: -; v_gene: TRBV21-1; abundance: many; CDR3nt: TGTGCCAGCAGCAAAGGGACGACAGATACGCAGTATTTT; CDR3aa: CASSKGTTDTQYF